This TCR beta chain is from a study of T cells in narcolepsy. Across the study: Patients with NT1 or NT2 and healthy control donors were enrolled.

Data came from immunoSEQ multiplex PCR; TCRdb stores just in-frame clones and leaves some out. Among 6,500 to 8,500 clones listed, roughly 60% were seen once. This CDR3 is built from 12 residues. CDR1 MNHNY and CDR2 SVGAGI come from the germline V gene (reference sequence). Trimming stripped 8 bases from V and 3 bases from J, with 11 bases between. The sequence was obtained from a human donor with narcolepsy. Sequenced: CD45RA- memory CD8+ T cells from PBMCs. This chain links TRBV6-6 with TRBJ2-7, with TRBD2 as a possible D gene (5 bases). The CDR3 sequence is CASGLVIYEQYF. As DNA, the CDR3 is TGTGCCAGCGGACTGGTAATCTACGAGCAGTACTTC.